The rows below give T cell receptor beta chains drawn from one sample of a study of CD8 T cells in Susac syndrome. TCRdb re-analysed the immunoSEQ multiplex PCR reads in MiXCR, keeping a single row per CDR3 protein. The sample lists about 210,000 distinct CDR3 sequences, approximately 94% occurring once. The sequencing input was CD4+ T cells from PBMCs. The receptors were gathered from a human donor with Susac syndrome. The CDR3 runs from the conserved cysteine through the conserved F or W. The order of the fields is J gene, D gene, clone size, V gene, CDR3 protein, CDR3 DNA. The D gene is left open where the match is weak. A row's size may be missing; if present it is once, few, many or a size class.

j_call: TRBJ2-7
d_call: -
clone_size: -
v_call: TRBV20-1
cdr3_aa: CSANGATYEQYF
cdr3_nt: TGCAGTGCTAATGGGGCCACCTACGAGCAGTACTTC

j_call: TRBJ1-4
d_call: TRBD1
clone_size: -
v_call: TRBV6-6
cdr3_aa: CASQPRQGSEKLFF
cdr3_nt: TGTGCCAGCCAACCCCGACAGGGGAGTGAAAAACTGTTTTTT

j_call: TRBJ2-5
d_call: -
clone_size: -
v_call: TRBV20-1
cdr3_aa: CSAFKTRETQYF
cdr3_nt: TGCAGTGCTTTCAAGACACGGGAGACCCAGTACTTC

j_call: TRBJ2-3
d_call: -
clone_size: -
v_call: TRBV6-1
cdr3_aa: CASSPTGAVGDTQYF
cdr3_nt: TGTGCCAGCAGCCCCACCGGGGCCGTGGGAGATACGCAGTATTTT

j_call: TRBJ2-1
d_call: -
clone_size: -
v_call: TRBV7-3
cdr3_aa: CASSLEEAENEQFF
cdr3_nt: TGTGCCAGCAGCTTAGAGGAGGCAGAGAATGAGCAGTTCTTC

j_call: TRBJ2-5
d_call: TRBD2
clone_size: -
v_call: TRBV28
cdr3_aa: CASSSPPSGGEETQYF
cdr3_nt: TGTGCCAGCAGTTCCCCCCCTAGCGGGGGGGAAGAGACCCAGTACTTC

j_call: TRBJ2-5
d_call: -
clone_size: -
v_call: TRBV5-4
cdr3_aa: CASSLGGGLETQYF
cdr3_nt: TGTGCCAGCAGCTTGGGCGGCGGGTTGGAGACCCAGTACTTC

j_call: TRBJ1-2
d_call: -
clone_size: -
v_call: TRBV30
cdr3_aa: CAWRWGVGYGYTF
cdr3_nt: TGTGCCTGGAGATGGGGGGTGGGATATGGCTACACCTTC

j_call: TRBJ1-6
d_call: -
clone_size: -
v_call: TRBV27
cdr3_aa: CASSVIFRAGQLGNAPLHF
cdr3_nt: TGTGCCAGCAGTGTAATATTCCGGGCCGGACAGTTGGGAAATGCACCCCTCCACTTT

j_call: TRBJ2-1
d_call: TRBD2
clone_size: -
v_call: TRBV20-1
cdr3_aa: CSASRRLAGKNEQFF
cdr3_nt: TGCAGTGCTTCCCGCAGACTAGCGGGGAAAAATGAGCAGTTCTTC

j_call: TRBJ1-1
d_call: TRBD1
clone_size: -
v_call: TRBV2
cdr3_aa: CASTPRQGGNTEAFF
cdr3_nt: TGTGCCAGCACCCCTAGACAGGGGGGGAACACTGAAGCTTTCTTT

j_call: TRBJ2-7
d_call: TRBD1
clone_size: -
v_call: TRBV29-1
cdr3_aa: CSGRTGGAYEQYF
cdr3_nt: TGCAGCGGACGGACAGGGGGAGCCTACGAGCAGTACTTC

j_call: TRBJ1-5
d_call: -
clone_size: once
v_call: TRBV12-3/TRBV12-4
cdr3_aa: CASSPGGPQHF
cdr3_nt: TGTGCCAGCAGCCCCGGAGGGCCCCAGCATTTT

j_call: TRBJ1-1
d_call: TRBD1
clone_size: -
v_call: TRBV5-1
cdr3_aa: CASSPGTGWNTEAFF
cdr3_nt: TGCGCCAGCAGCCCTGGGACAGGGTGGAACACTGAAGCTTTCTTT

j_call: TRBJ1-2
d_call: -
clone_size: -
v_call: TRBV12-3/TRBV12-4
cdr3_aa: CASRPDGKSGYTF
cdr3_nt: TGTGCCAGCAGACCGGACGGGAAAAGTGGCTACACCTTC

j_call: TRBJ1-5
d_call: -
clone_size: -
v_call: TRBV28
cdr3_aa: CASSSYRATDQPQHF
cdr3_nt: TGTGCCAGCAGTAGTTACAGGGCCACGGATCAGCCCCAGCATTTT

j_call: TRBJ1-5
d_call: -
clone_size: -
v_call: TRBV20-1
cdr3_aa: CSARGGGANLRDQPQHF
cdr3_nt: TGCAGTGCTCGAGGTGGGGGGGCGAATCTTCGGGATCAGCCCCAGCATTTT

j_call: TRBJ1-1
d_call: -
clone_size: -
v_call: TRBV7-8
cdr3_aa: CASSLASEAAFF
cdr3_nt: TGTGCCAGCAGCTTAGCGTCGGAGGCGGCTTTCTTT

j_call: TRBJ2-7
d_call: TRBD2
clone_size: few
v_call: TRBV29-1
cdr3_aa: CSARTSGAYEQYF
cdr3_nt: TGCAGCGCCCGTACGAGCGGGGCCTACGAGCAGTACTTC

j_call: TRBJ2-1
d_call: -
clone_size: -
v_call: TRBV5-1
cdr3_aa: CASSPDPLGPYNEQFF
cdr3_nt: TGCGCCAGCAGCCCCGACCCCCTGGGCCCCTACAATGAGCAGTTCTTC

j_call: TRBJ1-4
d_call: -
clone_size: -
v_call: TRBV3-1
cdr3_aa: CASSRDVATNEKLFF
cdr3_nt: TGTGCCAGCAGCCGAGACGTTGCAACTAATGAAAAACTGTTTTTT